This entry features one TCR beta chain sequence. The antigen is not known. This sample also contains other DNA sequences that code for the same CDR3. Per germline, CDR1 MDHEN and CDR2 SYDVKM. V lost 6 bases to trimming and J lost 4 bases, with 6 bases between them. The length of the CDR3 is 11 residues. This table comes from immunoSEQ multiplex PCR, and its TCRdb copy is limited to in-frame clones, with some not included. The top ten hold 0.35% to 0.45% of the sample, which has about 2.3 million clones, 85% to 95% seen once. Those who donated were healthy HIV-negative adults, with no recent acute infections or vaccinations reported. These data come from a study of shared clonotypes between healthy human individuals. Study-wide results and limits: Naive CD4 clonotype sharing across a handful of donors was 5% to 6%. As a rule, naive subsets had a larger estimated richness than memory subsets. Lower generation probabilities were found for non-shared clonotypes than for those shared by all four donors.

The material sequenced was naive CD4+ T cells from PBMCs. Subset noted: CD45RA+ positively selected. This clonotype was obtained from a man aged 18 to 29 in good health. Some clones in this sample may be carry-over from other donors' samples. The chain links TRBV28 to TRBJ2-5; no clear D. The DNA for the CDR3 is TGTGCCAGCAGCCCCGCAGAGACCCAGTACTTC. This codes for CASSPAETQYF.